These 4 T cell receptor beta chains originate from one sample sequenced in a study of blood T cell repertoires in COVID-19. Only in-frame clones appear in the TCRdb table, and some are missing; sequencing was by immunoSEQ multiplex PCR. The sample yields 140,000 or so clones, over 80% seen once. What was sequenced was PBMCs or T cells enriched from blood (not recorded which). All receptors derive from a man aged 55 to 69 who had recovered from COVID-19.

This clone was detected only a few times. The CDR3 nucleotides read TGTGCCAGCAGTACGACGTCAGGGGGCAGCTCCTACGAGCAGTACTTC. It translates to CASSTTSGGSSYEQYF. This chain links TRBV25-1 with TRBJ2-7; 8 bases agree with TRBD1. This CDR3 region has 16 residues. J lost 0 bases, V lost 5 bases, and 9 bases had no gene match. CDR1 MGHDK and CDR2 SYGVNS come from the germline V gene.

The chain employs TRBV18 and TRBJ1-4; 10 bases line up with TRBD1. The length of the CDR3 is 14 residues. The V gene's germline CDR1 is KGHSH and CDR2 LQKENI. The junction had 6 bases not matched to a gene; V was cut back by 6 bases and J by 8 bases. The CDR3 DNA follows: TGTGCCAGCTCTCGGGACAGGGGTGGCGAAAAACTGTTTTTT. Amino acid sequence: CASSRDRGGEKLFF. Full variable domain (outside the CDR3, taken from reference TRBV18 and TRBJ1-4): NAGVMQNPRHLVRRRGQEARLRCSPMKGHSHVYWYRQLPEEGLKFMVYLQKENIIDESGMPKERFSAEFPKEGPSILRIQQVVRGDSAAYFCASSRDRGGEKLFFGSGTQLSVL.

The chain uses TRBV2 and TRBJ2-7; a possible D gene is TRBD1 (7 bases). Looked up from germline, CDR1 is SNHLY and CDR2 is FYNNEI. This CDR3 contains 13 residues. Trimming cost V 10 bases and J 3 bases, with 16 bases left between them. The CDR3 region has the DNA TGTGCCACCGCGGGACAGTCCCTCTACGAGCAGTACTTC. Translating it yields CATAGQSLYEQYF.

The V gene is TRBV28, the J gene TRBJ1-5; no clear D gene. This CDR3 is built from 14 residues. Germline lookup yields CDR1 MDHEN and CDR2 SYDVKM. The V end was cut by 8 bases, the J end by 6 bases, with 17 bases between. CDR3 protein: CASRDADPGQPQHF. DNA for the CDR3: TGTGCCAGCCGTGACGCAGATCCGGGTCAGCCCCAGCATTTT.